This T cell receptor (beta chain) appears in the sequencing data of a study of Ad26.COV2.S vaccination and SARS-CoV-2 variants. Overall study: Once or twice, 56 days apart, Ad26.COV2.S was delivered intramuscularly.

Clones were read by immunoSEQ multiplex PCR, and TCRdb kept only the in-frame ones, dropping some. The repertoire holds a few hundred thousand clones, 92% seen once, with approximately 1.7% in the top ten. Germline V gene sequence: CDR1 MNHEY, CDR2 SMNVEV (reference sequence). V lost 6 bases to trimming and J lost 3 bases, with 12 bases between them. This CDR3 spans 13 amino acids. This sample's treatment: 15 to 20 received Ad26.COV2.S at low or high dose, single or two shots; about 5 received placebo; per-sample allocation not given. Collection of the samples took place on day 63 after the first injection of vaccine or placebo. Whoever gave the sample was an adult aged 18-55 years in Boston.

This TCR came from a person aged 18-60 years who received the Ad26.COV2.S COVID-19 vaccine or a placebo. This chain joins TRBV27 and TRBJ2-7; no clear D. The input for sequencing was peripheral blood, taken in a trial of Ad26.COV2.S vaccine versus placebo. As DNA, the CDR3 is TGTGCCAGCAGGCCTATGGTCGACTACGAGCAGTACTTC. Translation gives CASRPMVDYEQYF.